This T cell receptor (beta chain) is drawn from a study of shared clonotypes between healthy human individuals. Trimming removed 1 base from V and 3 bases from J; junction bases left unmatched: 7. The CDR3 runs to 17 residues. CDR1 MNHNS and CDR2 SASEGT come from the germline V gene. Original data processing: Filtering differed since immunoSEQ provided only junctions, with no quality scores. The method was immunoSEQ multiplex PCR; TCRdb's version includes in-frame clones alone and lacks a portion of them. D and trimming come from the DNA, and the V and J calls and clone size come from that table. The sample yields approximately 320,000 clones, roughly 84% seen once.

The chain uses TRBV6-1 and TRBJ2-3; 10 bases match TRBD1. The source is a man aged 18-30 years in good health. The specimen sequenced was memory CD8+ T cells sorted from blood. The subset is: CD45RO+ cells pooled with CCR7-negative TemRA cells. The CDR3 is CASSEGWPGQGTDTQYF. The CDR3 nucleotides read TGTGCCAGCAGTGAAGGCTGGCCGGGACAGGGGACAGATACGCAGTATTTT.